This T cell receptor (beta chain) was found in a study of T cells in Graves' hyperthyroidism and ophthalmopathy. The source material, RNA transcripts, was used to amplify TCR beta CDR3 regions. When the TCR CDR3 underwent first-round RT-PCR, the HTBI primer set was used. TCRdb re-derived calls from the multiplex PCR reads in MiXCR, one entry per CDR3 protein. Counted here are 700,000 or so distinct CDR3 sequences, 16% occurring once; the ten biggest clones make up approximately 8.4%. A few counts support this clonotype. Germline lookup yields CDR1 KGHSH and CDR2 LQKENI. The V and J ends lost 2 bases and 2 bases respectively, with 12 bases between them. This CDR3 is built from 15 residues.

The receptor was derived from a man aged 18 to 29 with Graves' hyperthyroidism. This chain joins TRBV18 and TRBJ1-2; TRBD1 might be the D (6 bases). Source material: blood. Written as DNA, the CDR3 is TGTGCCAGCTCACCAGTAGGACAGACCAACTATGGCTACACCTTC. It encodes CASSPVGQTNYGYTF.